The TCR beta chain described here comes from a study of blood T cell repertoires in COVID-19. Assay used: immunoSEQ multiplex PCR; TCRdb lists only in-frame clones, some missing. The data contain roughly 100,000 clones, 65% to 90% of them singletons. Germline CDR1 LNHDA, CDR2 SQIVND (reference sequence). The J segment lost 7 bases and the V segment lost 5 bases, leaving 1 base of the junction unmatched. CDR3 length equals 13 residues. The chain combines TRBV19 with TRBJ1-6, with 8 bases identical to TRBD1. The receptor was derived from a woman of 80 years or more with acute or convalescent COVID-19. Material for sequencing was peripheral blood. The CDR3 nucleotides are TGTGCCAGTAGTCAGGGGGCGAATTCACCCCTCCACTTT. Translated: CASSQGANSPLHF.